These 2 T cell receptor beta chains came from one sample sequenced in a study of OX40 agonist ivuxolimab in advanced cancers. Method: immunoSEQ multiplex PCR; TCRdb's copy keeps in-frame clones and lacks some. The sample lists 53,000 or so clones, approximately 91% occurring once. Sequences were derived from CD4+ or CD8+ T cells sorted from blood, sampled in a trial of the OX40 agonist ivuxolimab. Source of these receptors: an adult with an advanced solid tumor such as melanoma, head and neck, liver or kidney cancer.

The chain recombines TRBV5-6 with TRBJ2-4; D unclear. In germline, CDR1 is SGHDT, CDR2 YYEEEE. CDR3 length equals 14 residues. V lost 1 base, J lost 2 bases, and 7 bases lay in between. CDR3 sequence reads: CASSLNTPKNIQYF. For the CDR3, the DNA is TGTGCCAGCAGCTTGAACACTCCCAAAAACATTCAGTACTTC.

The rearrangement joins TRBV6-6 to TRBJ1-5; D perhaps matches TRBD1 (5 bases). V shed 3 bases and J shed 4 bases, with 10 bases lying between them. This CDR3 is built from 14 residues. Germline V gene data show CDR1 as MNHNY and CDR2 as SVGAGI (reference sequence). The CDR3 DNA reads as TGTGCCAGCAGTTATGGGGGATTGAATCAGCCCCAGCATTTT. Translating gives CASSYGGLNQPQHF.